This T cell receptor (beta chain) was sequenced during a study of beta chain features in type 1 diabetes. This clone was counted only a few times. Expressed TCRB transcripts were sequenced because the isolated RNA had all been reverse transcribed beforehand. Clones were read by immunoSEQ multiplex PCR, and TCRdb kept only the in-frame ones, dropping some. The sample records roughly 180,000 clones, 10% to 15% being singletons. V shed 3 bases, J shed 7 bases, and the junction held 5 bases outside the gene matches. The CDR3 is 15 amino acids. Germline loops: CDR1 SGHRS, CDR2 YFSETQ. Sequenced input: central memory CD4+ T cells from blood. The receptor's source is a woman between 18 and 30 years old in good health. The chain carries TRBV5-1 and TRBJ2-1; TRBD2 matches at 12 bases. The CDR3 DNA follows: TGCGCCAGCAGCTGGACTAGCGGGAATAGGAATGAGCAGTTCTTC. Translation gives CASSWTSGNRNEQFF.